The 27 T cell receptor beta chains below were found in one sample sequenced in a study of T cell repertoires in cytomegalovirus infection. TCRdb reanalysed the reads using MiXCR and keeps one entry per CDR3 protein. Of about 250,000 distinct CDR3 sequences in the sample, about 12% were seen once. The sample taken for sequencing was PBMCs. The receptors come from a human donor in good health (CMV status not recorded). Some clones in this sample may be carry-over from other donors' samples.

This clonotype came up many times. V usage is TRBV5-4 and J usage is TRBJ2-2; maybe TRBD2 (5 bases). V shed 6 bases and J shed 0 bases, with 15 bases lying between them. This CDR3 region has 16 residues. CDR1 and CDR2 (germline): SGHNT, YYREEE (reference sequence). CDR3 sequence: CASTKYGDTNTGELFF. For the CDR3, the DNA is TGTGCCAGCACCAAATACGGGGATACGAACACCGGGGAGCTGTTTTTT.

This clonotype was seen more than once but under ten times. The chain has TRBV6-6 and TRBJ1-1, with TRBD1 identical over 10 bases. CDR3 size: 14 residues. Germline lookup yields CDR1 MNHNY and CDR2 SVGAGI (reference sequence). Trimming took 5 bases from V and 3 from J; bases not matched to a gene: 3. CDR3 sequence (DNA): TGTGCCAGCAGTAGAGGACAGGGGGACACTGAAGCTTTCTTT. The encoded protein is CASSRGQGDTEAFF.

This clonotype was detected many times. The chain combines TRBV7-6 with TRBJ2-2, with no clear D. The germline gives CDR1 SGHVS, CDR2 FNYEAQ. The V gene lost 5 bases and the J gene lost 7 bases, with 11 bases spanning the gap. The CDR3 runs 13 residues. In DNA, the CDR3 is TGTGCCAGCAGCCGATATGAAAACGGGGAGCTGTTTTTT. This codes for CASSRYENGELFF. Full variable domain (missing parts from reference TRBV7-6 and TRBJ2-2): GAGVSQSPRYKVTKRGQDVALRCDPISGHVSLYWYRQALGQGPEFLTYFNYEAQQDKSGLPNDRFSAERPEGSISTLTIQRTEQRDSAMYRCASSRYENGELFFGEGSRLTVL.

This clonotype was picked up many times. V gene TRBV7-2 combines with J gene TRBJ1-1, with D unclear. This CDR3 has 14 residues. The germline V gene encodes CDR1 SGHTA and CDR2 FQGNSA. Trimming took off 5 bases at V and 1 base at J, with 11 bases between the two ends. CDR3: CASSAETGNTEAFF. The CDR3 nucleotides read TGTGCCAGCAGCGCGGAGACGGGGAACACTGAAGCTTTCTTT.

This clonotype was seen ten or more times. This chain joins TRBV20-1 and TRBJ1-4; 7 nucleotides align to TRBD1. The CDR3 totals 13 residues. J lost 12 bases, V lost 4 bases, and 11 bases had no gene match. Germline-derived CDR1 and CDR2 are DFQATT and SNEGSKA (reference sequence). The CDR3 DNA is TGCAGTGCTACCGAGGGACAGTCATCCGAACTGTTTTTT. It is translated as CSATEGQSSELFF.

This clonotype was seen ten or more times. V and J are TRBV15 and TRBJ1-2, with TRBD1 as a possible D gene (5 bases). Trimming cost V 2 bases and J 7 bases, with 11 bases left between them. The CDR3 has 13 amino acids. Germline V gene lookup returns CDR1 LNHNV and CDR2 YYDKDF (reference sequence). CDR3 residues: CATSRQGVSGYTF. CDR3 DNA: TGTGCCACCAGCAGACAGGGAGTGAGTGGCTACACCTTC.

This clonotype was counted a few times. This chain uses TRBV6-5 with TRBJ1-2, with 9 nucleotides matching TRBD1. The germline V gene encodes CDR1 MNHEY and CDR2 SVGAGI. J was trimmed by 5 bases and V by 2 bases; bases with no gene match: 9. The CDR3 has 16 amino acids. CDR3 DNA: TGTGCCAGCAGTTACCTTGGGACAGGGTTAGGGTATGGCTACACCTTC. It specifies CASSYLGTGLGYGYTF.

V usage is TRBV6-5 and J usage is TRBJ2-3; D may be TRBD2 (6 bases). Germline CDR1 MNHEY, CDR2 SVGAGI. With 9 bases removed from V and 0 bases from J, the gap between germline ends came to 13 bases. This CDR3 region has 14 residues. CDR3 sequence reads: CASRAGWSTDTQYF. The CDR3 DNA follows: TGTGCCAGTCGTGCGGGGTGGAGCACAGATACGCAGTATTTT.

In its sample, this clonotype was seen a few times. The chain joins TRBV20-1 to TRBJ1-1; D is perhaps TRBD1 (5 bases). Germline assignment: CDR1 DFQATT and CDR2 SNEGSKA (reference sequence). Trimming shortened V by 8 bases and J by 2 bases, and 21 bases separated the two germline ends. The CDR3 consists of 15 residues. The DNA of the CDR3 is TGCAGTCCCCAGTATCCCCGGGACGGTAACACTGAAGCTTTCTTT. It yields the protein CSPQYPRDGNTEAFF.

The chain employs TRBV7-3 and TRBJ2-7, with D tentatively TRBD2 (6 bases). The germline CDR1 and CDR2 sequences are SGHTA and FQGTGA. V shed 5 bases and J shed 2 bases, with 16 bases lying between them. The CDR3 length is 15 residues. This CDR3 reads CASSLYADYTYEQYF. DNA for the CDR3: TGTGCCAGCAGCCTATATGCGGACTATACCTACGAGCAGTACTTC.

This clonotype was seen more than once but under ten times. The CDR3 spells CASSSGTGVEGTEAFF. CDR3 coding DNA: TGTGCCAGCAGCTCTGGGACAGGGGTAGAGGGGACTGAAGCTTTCTTT. The V gene is TRBV7-9, the J gene TRBJ1-1; TRBD1 agrees at 10 bases. CDR1 and CDR2 from the germline V gene are SEHNR and FQNEAQ (reference sequence). With 4 bases clipped from V and 5 bases from J, the junction kept 10 bases outside the gene matches. The CDR3 is 16 residues long.

This clonotype appeared many times. The chain carries TRBV7-2 and TRBJ1-6; D remains unclear. CDR3 length: 15 amino acids. V shed 4 bases and J shed 12 bases, with 19 bases lying between them. Germline CDR1 and CDR2: SGHTA and FQGNSA. The CDR3 is CASSYGRESQGPLHF. The CDR3 DNA follows: TGTGCCAGCAGCTACGGGAGGGAGTCCCAAGGACCCCTCCACTTT.

This clonotype was detected many times. The genes are TRBV6-2 or TRBV6-3 and TRBJ2-2, with 7 bases identical to TRBD1. CDR3 length: 13 residues. Unmatched junction bases numbered 2, after V lost 6 bases and J lost 4 bases. CDR1 is MNHEY and CDR2 is SVGEGT in the germline V gene. CDR3 sequence (DNA): TGTGCCAGCAGGGGGACAGTCACCGGGGAGCTGTTTTTT. It translates to CASRGTVTGELFF.

In this sample, this clonotype turned up many times. The chain employs TRBV7-3 and TRBJ1-6, with 9 nucleotides matching TRBD1. CDR3 length: 15 residues. Per the germline V gene, CDR1 is SGHTA and CDR2 is FQGTGA. J was trimmed by 9 bases and V by 5 bases; bases with no gene match: 8. The CDR3 nucleotides are TGTGCCAGCAGCCTCGACAGGGGGTCGGGTTCACCCCTCCACTTT. Translation: CASSLDRGSGSPLHF.

There are a few counts of this clonotype. The chain recombines TRBV19 with TRBJ1-2; 7 bases line up with TRBD1. Germline assignment: CDR1 LNHDA and CDR2 SQIVND (reference sequence). After removal of 4 bases from V and 4 bases from J, the junction contained 6 bases not matched to a gene. The CDR3 is 14 residues long. CDR3 bases: TGTGCCAGTAGTAAAGACAGGGCGGCCTATGGCTACACCTTC. This sequence encodes CASSKDRAAYGYTF.

This clonotype was recorded at least ten times. The V and J genes are TRBV7-2 and TRBJ2-1; 11 positions match TRBD2. The CDR3 totals 16 residues. Germline V gene lookup returns CDR1 SGHTA and CDR2 FQGNSA. After removal of 4 bases from V and 3 bases from J, the junction contained 5 bases not matched to a gene. The CDR3 coding sequence is TGTGCCAGCAGCTCGCGACTAGCGGGATACTACAATGAGCAGTTCTTC. Its translation is CASSSRLAGYYNEQFF.

This clonotype was seen repeatedly, ten times or more. This rearrangement joins TRBV5-4 to TRBJ1-2; D is ambiguous. The germline V gene has CDR1 SGHNT and CDR2 YYREEE (reference sequence). Trimming removed 6 bases from V and 6 bases from J, with 15 bases in between. There are 13 residues in the CDR3. The CDR3 bases are TGTGCCAGCACCAACCCCCTATGGCATGGCTACACCTTC. It yields the protein CASTNPLWHGYTF.

This clonotype was observed many times. The V and J genes are TRBV20-1 and TRBJ1-2, with 8 bases matching TRBD1. This CDR3 contains 12 residues. Germline V CDR1 and CDR2: DFQATT, SNEGSKA (reference sequence). V gave up 3 bases and J gave up 10 bases; unmatched junction bases: 7. CDR3 residues: CSARETGDAYTF. Written as DNA, the CDR3 is TGCAGTGCTAGGGAGACAGGGGATGCCTACACCTTC.

This clonotype was counted at least ten times. The J gene is TRBJ1-1, the V gene TRBV12-3 or TRBV12-4; the match to TRBD1 covers 8 bases. The ends lost 7 bases at V and 5 bases at J; junction bases unmatched: 9. The CDR3 consists of 14 residues. CDR3 region: CASTRQGTLTEAFF. The CDR3 DNA is TGTGCCAGCACCCGACAGGGGACGCTGACTGAAGCTTTCTTT.

Many counts were recorded for this clonotype. The V gene is TRBV6-2 or TRBV6-3, the J gene TRBJ2-3; no clear D gene. The CDR3 is 12 amino acids. Germline assignment: CDR1 MNHEY and CDR2 SVGEGT. The V gene lost 2 bases and the J gene lost 6 bases, with 6 bases spanning the gap. DNA of the CDR3: TGTGCCAGCAGTTACGGCGATGATACGCAGTATTTT. Amino acids: CASSYGDDTQYF.

The chain recombines TRBV30 with TRBJ1-2; D is ambiguous. This CDR3 has 13 amino acids. V lost 0 bases and J 2 bases, leaving 7 bases between the germline ends. Germline assignment: CDR1 GTSNPN and CDR2 SVGIG (reference sequence). CDR3 bases: TGTGCCTGGAGTGTTGAAGCAAACTATGGCTACACCTTC. Amino acids: CAWSVEANYGYTF.

This chain joins TRBV30 and TRBJ2-2, with 8 bases matching TRBD2. Germline trimming cut 2 bases from V and 7 bases from J; bases unmatched to any gene: 9. This CDR3 has 15 amino acids. Germline-derived CDR1 and CDR2 are GTSNPN and SVGIG (reference sequence). CDR3 residues: CAWSKLRLAIGELFF. As DNA, the CDR3 is TGTGCCTGGAGTAAATTGAGACTAGCGATCGGGGAGCTGTTTTTT.

This clonotype was seen many times. This chain links TRBV7-8 with TRBJ2-3; D might be TRBD1 (6 bases). CDR1 SGHVS and CDR2 FQNEAQ come from the germline V gene. V lost 7 bases and J 7 bases, leaving 18 bases between the germline ends. The CDR3 has 14 amino acids. CDR3 sequence: CASTVTGTPYTQYF. The CDR3 DNA reads as TGTGCCAGCACTGTTACCGGGACACCCTATACGCAGTATTTT.

This clonotype was found many times. J is TRBJ1-6 and V is TRBV11-2; D is perhaps TRBD1 (6 bases). V was pared by 5 bases and J by 6 bases, with 8 bases between. The germline CDR1 and CDR2 sequences are SGHAT and FQNNGV. This CDR3 has 13 residues. CDR3 amino acids: CASSGQTNSPLHF. The CDR3 DNA is TGTGCCAGCAGCGGACAGACTAATTCACCCCTCCACTTT.

This chain joins TRBV7-6 and TRBJ2-1; 12 bases line up with TRBD2. CDR3 size: 16 residues. Trimming cost V 4 bases and J 7 bases; bases outside gene matches: 8. CDR1 and CDR2 (germline): SGHVS, FNYEAQ. In DNA, the CDR3 is TGTGCCAGCAGCTCTAGCGGGAGGGCCGTACAGAATGAGCAGTTCTTC. Encoded protein: CASSSSGRAVQNEQFF.

Points on this clonotype: The final CDR3 position lacks the conserved phenylalanine or tryptophan, pointing to a likely read error. The chain combines TRBV7-6 with TRBJ2-3; TRBD2 matches at 15 bases. CDR1 is SGHVS and CDR2 is FNYEAQ in the germline V gene. CDR3 size: 17 residues. The J segment lost 5 bases and the V segment lost 4 bases, leaving 7 bases of the junction unmatched. This CDR3 reads CASSSGTSGGPGDTQYL. CDR3 bases: TGTGCCAGCAGCTCCGGGACTAGCGGGGGGCCAGGAGATACGCAGTATCTT.

This clonotype came up many times. The V and J genes are TRBV7-2 and TRBJ1-5; D is possibly TRBD1 (5 bases). Germline V gene sequence: CDR1 SGHTA, CDR2 FQGNSA. V lost 5 bases and J lost 5, with 10 bases in between. CDR3 length equals 13 residues. DNA of the CDR3: TGTGCCAGCAGCGGGCAGGGAGATCAGCCCCAGCATTTT. This gives the protein CASSGQGDQPQHF.